The source of this T cell receptor (beta chain) is a study of graft-versus-host responses after intestinal transplantation. General study results and limits: Peak levels of circulating GvH clones tracked with early post-transplant HvG declines. Detection of GvH clones occurred in recipient marrow, and some had their first appearance in ileum or blood.

Investigators plated about 200,000 CFSE-labeled responder cells together with about 200,000 irradiated stimulator cells labeled with violet dye. Sorting of proliferating CFSE-low CD3+CD4+ and CD3+CD8+ responders took place after the reaction. The CDR3 is 15 amino acids. The V segment lost 5 bases and the J segment 7 bases; nucleotides outside the gene matches: 9. Germline V CDR1 and CDR2: SGHTA, FQGTGA. Assay used: immunoSEQ multiplex PCR; TCRdb lists only in-frame clones, some missing. The sample shows 6,500 to 9,000 clones, roughly 29% of them seen only once. The V and J genes are TRBV7-3 and TRBJ2-1; 9 nucleotides match TRBD2. The sample consisted of alloreactive CD4+ T cells from a mixed lymphocyte reaction culture, taken before intestinal transplant. Stated subset: CFSE-low proliferating T cells sorted from roughly 6-day pre-transplant mixed lymphocyte reaction (GvH or HvG direction). The clonotype originates from a human patient who received an intestinal transplant. CDR3 nucleotide sequence: TGTGCCAGCAGCCCGAACGCGGGGGGGTGGAATGAGCAGTTCTTC. Protein product: CASSPNAGGWNEQFF. Using reference TRBV7-3 and TRBJ2-1 for the parts outside the CDR3, the full variable domain is GAGVSQTPSNKVTEKGKYVELRCDPISGHTALYWYRQSLGQGPEFLIYFQGTGAADDSGLPNDRFFAVRPEGSVSTLKIQRTERGDSAVYLCASSPNAGGWNEQFFGPGTRLTVL.